This record looks at one T cell receptor (beta chain) sequence and its context. What this receptor recognizes is not known. Base quality data are lacking; no much larger clone is found one base away. This entry belongs to a study of T-cell memory formation after mild COVID-19 (dated by TCRdb to about 2021). In the study overall: TCR sequence clusters from the two donors were largely donor specific. In a couple of donors, T-cell clones that expanded and contracted after mild COVID-19 were followed by sequencing TCRalpha and TCRbeta repertoires longitudinally. The cohort comprised two young, previously healthy adult volunteers, one female and one male. The study at large found these results: Only two mild cases were covered in the study, and larger cohorts including severe cases with pre-infection samples were considered necessary. Balanced CD4/CD8 phenotypes were observed for clones contracting from day 15 to 85, whereas a bias towards CD4+ was observed for a second wave of clones expanding from day 15 to 37. Some responding clones were detected in pre-infection memory, suggesting pre-existing cross-reactive memory T cells joined the SARS-CoV-2 response. Whether the second-wave clones peaking on day 37 were SARS-CoV-2 specific was not confirmed. Contracting CD4+ clones appeared mostly in the CM and EM memory subsets, whereas CD8+ clones were enriched in EMRA.

Ficoll-Paque density gradient centrifugation was the method used to isolate PBMCs. Sequencing instrument: Illumina NovaSeq 6000. TCRalpha and TCRbeta cDNA libraries were constructed by 5'RACE with constant-segment primers, with sample barcodes and unique molecular identifiers being introduced. Trizol reagent was used to extract RNA from every sample. The libraries were amplified in two PCR steps, and the second step added a second sample barcode and Illumina TruSeq adapters. Sequencing of libraries was performed on an Illumina NovaSeq with 2 x 150 bp paired-end reads. On the authors' methods: Demultiplexing of reads and collapsing into UMI-guided consensus sequences were performed with migec v1.2.7. With mixcr v2.1.11, UMI consensuses were aligned to TRA and TRB V and J templates and assembled into clonotypes. Clonotypes were classified as expanded or contracted when called significant by both edgeR and NoisET, with noise models trained on biological replicates. For edgeR calls, the thresholds were a false discovery rate-adjusted p below 0.01 and a log2 fold-change of 1. As an exploratory analysis of dynamics, max-normalized trajectories of the 1000 most abundant clonotypes were examined with PCA combined with hierarchical clustering. The CD4 or CD8 phenotype of responding clones was assigned using the separately sequenced CD4+ and CD8+ repertoires. Clones were called with MiXCR by TCRdb after fastp trimmed the public reads at Q25, and only in-frame beta chains were retained. Identical CDR3 protein sequences are pooled into one entry, listed with their most common genes and DNA. These V and J calls originate from TCRdb's pipeline instead of the authors' own analysis. The sample table holds 380,000 or so distinct CDR3 sequences, of which roughly 15% were seen once. In total, the top ten clones hold about 24% of the sample.

V is cut by 5 bases and J by 7 bases, and the space between the germline ends is 14 bases. The CDR3 holds 13 amino acids from the cysteine to the phenylalanine. Only the CDR3 DNA is retained, 39 bases long and in frame from the first base. Taken from the germline V gene, the CDR1 and CDR2 loops are SGHVS and FQNEAQ. The origin of this receptor is a man aged 18 to 30 who had mild COVID-19 (a few samples of this study predate the infection). The sample titles of this study are shuffled in the database, so cell type and time point are left out; the donor was told from shared clones. The sequence joins TRBV7-8 to TRBJ1-2; possibly the D gene is TRBD1, per 5 matching bases. Input material: PBMCs or a T cell subset sorted from them (not recorded which). The CDR3 sequence is CASSPEPRVGYTF. The nucleotides read TGTGCCAGCAGCCCGGAGCCCAGGGTTGGCTACACCTTC.